Listed below are T cell receptor beta chains from one sample, sequenced in a study of cytomegalovirus exposure and HLA in healthy donors. TCRdb's copy holds only in-frame clones and misses some; the assay was immunoSEQ multiplex PCR. The top ten hold about 4.4% of the sample, which has some 110,000 clones, 60% to 75% seen once. Sequenced: PBMCs. The source of these receptors is a woman aged 50 to 60 in good health and CMV-seropositive. The CDR3 runs from the conserved cysteine through the conserved F or W. A D gene is named only where the DNA matches it firmly. Only part of the rows carry a size: once, few, many, or a class if the clone is expanded.

v_gene: TRBV6-4; j_gene: TRBJ1-1; d_gene: TRBD1; abundance: -; CDR3aa: CASRDRGVVNTEAFF; CDR3nt: TGTGCCAGCAGAGACAGGGGCGTGGTGAACACTGAAGCTTTCTTT
v_gene: TRBV7-9; j_gene: TRBJ1-6; d_gene: -; abundance: -; CDR3aa: CASRTTRDTLSPLHF; CDR3nt: TGTGCCAGCAGAACAACCCGGGACACTCTTTCACCCCTCCACTTT
v_gene: TRBV5-6; j_gene: TRBJ2-5; d_gene: TRBD1; abundance: -; CDR3aa: CASSPTGPQETQYF; CDR3nt: TGTGCCAGCAGCCCGACAGGGCCACAAGAGACCCAGTACTTC
v_gene: TRBV7-6; j_gene: TRBJ2-2; d_gene: -; abundance: -; CDR3aa: CASSSMGTRNTGELFF; CDR3nt: TGTGCCAGCAGCTCAATGGGGACACGGAACACCGGGGAGCTGTTTTTT
v_gene: TRBV10-3; j_gene: TRBJ2-3; d_gene: TRBD1; abundance: -; CDR3aa: CAISDYRDRGTDTQYF; CDR3nt: TGTGCCATCAGTGATTACCGGGACAGGGGCACAGATACGCAGTATTTT
v_gene: TRBV2; j_gene: TRBJ1-2; d_gene: -; abundance: -; CDR3aa: CASSDSSDYGYTF; CDR3nt: TGTGCCAGCAGTGATTCGTCAGACTATGGCTACACCTTC
v_gene: TRBV6-1; j_gene: TRBJ1-5; d_gene: TRBD1; abundance: -; CDR3aa: CATGTGGVNNQPQHF; CDR3nt: TGTGCCACCGGGACAGGGGGTGTTAACAATCAGCCCCAGCATTTT
v_gene: TRBV4-1; j_gene: TRBJ2-2; d_gene: -; abundance: -; CDR3aa: CASSQATDTGELFF; CDR3nt: TGCGCCAGCAGCCAAGCGACAGACACCGGGGAGCTGTTTTTT
v_gene: TRBV19; j_gene: TRBJ1-5; d_gene: TRBD1; abundance: -; CDR3aa: CASSWGQGSNQPQHF; CDR3nt: TGTGCCAGTAGTTGGGGACAGGGAAGCAATCAGCCCCAGCATTTT
v_gene: TRBV14; j_gene: TRBJ1-2; d_gene: -; abundance: -; CDR3aa: CASSPETRVDGYTF; CDR3nt: TGTGCCAGCAGCCCTGAAACTAGGGTGGATGGCTACACCTTC
v_gene: TRBV18; j_gene: TRBJ2-5; d_gene: -; abundance: -; CDR3aa: CASSPVLENQETQYF; CDR3nt: TGTGCCAGCTCACCAGTCCTAGAGAACCAAGAGACCCAGTACTTC
v_gene: TRBV5-1; j_gene: TRBJ1-1; d_gene: -; abundance: -; CDR3aa: CASSFSDSPMNTEAFF; CDR3nt: TGCGCCAGCAGCTTTTCGGACAGCCCCATGAACACTGAAGCTTTCTTT
v_gene: TRBV18; j_gene: TRBJ1-3; d_gene: TRBD1; abundance: few; CDR3aa: CASSPPTGAGNTIYF; CDR3nt: TGTGCCAGCTCACCGCCAACAGGGGCTGGAAACACCATATATTTT
v_gene: TRBV7-8; j_gene: TRBJ2-3; d_gene: TRBD2; abundance: few; CDR3aa: CASSKAGVDTQYF; CDR3nt: TGTGCCAGCAGTAAGGCGGGGGTAGATACGCAGTATTTT
v_gene: TRBV19; j_gene: TRBJ1-4; d_gene: -; abundance: few; CDR3aa: CASKTSNNEKLFF; CDR3nt: TGTGCCAGTAAGACAAGCAATAATGAAAAACTGTTTTTT
v_gene: TRBV5-4; j_gene: TRBJ1-2; d_gene: TRBD1; abundance: -; CDR3aa: CASSSGRQGADGYTF; CDR3nt: TGTGCCAGCAGCTCGGGACGACAGGGGGCTGATGGCTACACCTTC
v_gene: TRBV7-2; j_gene: TRBJ1-2; d_gene: -; abundance: -; CDR3aa: CASSLVRVSGYTF; CDR3nt: TGTGCCAGCAGCTTAGTTCGCGTTAGTGGCTACACCTTC
v_gene: TRBV18; j_gene: TRBJ1-2; d_gene: TRBD1; abundance: few; CDR3aa: CASSPPSIGTANGYTF; CDR3nt: TGTGCCAGCTCACCACCAAGTATCGGGACAGCGAATGGCTACACCTTC
v_gene: TRBV27; j_gene: TRBJ1-4; d_gene: -; abundance: -; CDR3aa: CASRPSGFFSGINEKLFF; CDR3nt: TGTGCCAGCAGACCTTCAGGGTTTTTTAGTGGAATTAATGAAAAACTGTTTTTT
v_gene: TRBV29-1; j_gene: TRBJ1-1; d_gene: -; abundance: -; CDR3aa: CSVVWQTEAFF; CDR3nt: TGCAGCGTTGTTTGGCAGACTGAAGCTTTCTTT
v_gene: TRBV5-1; j_gene: TRBJ2-1; d_gene: -; abundance: few; CDR3aa: CASSLGTSYNEQFF; CDR3nt: TGCGCCAGCAGCTTAGGGACTTCCTACAATGAGCAGTTCTTC
v_gene: TRBV19; j_gene: TRBJ1-5; d_gene: -; abundance: -; CDR3aa: CASIQGSYSNQPQHF; CDR3nt: TGTGCCAGTATCCAGGGCTCATATAGCAATCAGCCCCAGCATTTT
v_gene: TRBV30; j_gene: TRBJ2-7; d_gene: -; abundance: -; CDR3aa: CAGTRQPTYEQYF; CDR3nt: TGTGCCGGAACTCGACAGCCTACCTACGAGCAGTACTTC